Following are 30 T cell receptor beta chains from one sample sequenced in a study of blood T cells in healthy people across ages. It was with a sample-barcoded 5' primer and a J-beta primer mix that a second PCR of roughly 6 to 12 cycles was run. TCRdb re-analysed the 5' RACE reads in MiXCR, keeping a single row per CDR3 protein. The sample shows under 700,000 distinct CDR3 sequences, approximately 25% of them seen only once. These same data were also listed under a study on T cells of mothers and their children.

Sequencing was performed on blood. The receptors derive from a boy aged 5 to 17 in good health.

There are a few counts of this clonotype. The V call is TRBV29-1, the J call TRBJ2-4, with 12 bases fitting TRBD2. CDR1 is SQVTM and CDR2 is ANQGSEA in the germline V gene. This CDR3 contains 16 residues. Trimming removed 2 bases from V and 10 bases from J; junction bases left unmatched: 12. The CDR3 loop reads CSVEMVLAGGRGIQYF. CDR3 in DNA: TGCAGCGTTGAAATGGTACTAGCGGGGGGCAGGGGAATTCAGTACTTC.

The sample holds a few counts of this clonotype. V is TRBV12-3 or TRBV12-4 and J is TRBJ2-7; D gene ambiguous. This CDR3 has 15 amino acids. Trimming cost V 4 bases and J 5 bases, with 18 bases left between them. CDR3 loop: CASSSLTRRGDEQYF. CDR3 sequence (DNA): TGTGCCAGCAGTTCACTGACCAGAAGAGGTGACGAGCAGTACTTC.

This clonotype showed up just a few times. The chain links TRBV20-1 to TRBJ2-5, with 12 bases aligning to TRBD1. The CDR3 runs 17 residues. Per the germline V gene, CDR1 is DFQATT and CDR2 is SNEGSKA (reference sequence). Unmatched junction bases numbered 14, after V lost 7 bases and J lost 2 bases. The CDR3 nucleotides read TGCAGTGTCAGAGGGACAGGGGGCCGTTATAGGCAAGAGACCCAGTACTTC. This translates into CSVRGTGGRYRQETQYF.

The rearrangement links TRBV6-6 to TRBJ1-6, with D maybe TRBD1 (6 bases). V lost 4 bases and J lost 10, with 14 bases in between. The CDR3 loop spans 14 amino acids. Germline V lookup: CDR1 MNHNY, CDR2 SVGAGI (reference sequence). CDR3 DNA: TGTGCCAGCAGTTCCTCGGACAGTGCATCACCCCTCCACTTT. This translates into CASSSSDSASPLHF.

DNA for the CDR3: TGCAGTGCTAGAGATGGGCAGGGTGCGTCCTACAATGAGCAGTTCTTC. As protein: CSARDGQGASYNEQFF. This chain links TRBV20-1 with TRBJ2-1; weak D call: TRBD1 (5 bases). V was pared by 0 bases and J by 1 base, with 13 bases between. The V gene's germline CDR1 is DFQATT and CDR2 SNEGSKA (reference sequence). The CDR3 has 16 amino acids.

For the CDR3, the DNA is TGTGCCAGCAGTTGGGGGACAGGGGGCGAAAATGAGCAGTTCTTC. Protein sequence: CASSWGTGGENEQFF. V is TRBV12-3 or TRBV12-4 and J is TRBJ2-1; TRBD1 matches 12 bases. Losses at the gene ends were 4 bases for V and 7 bases for J; bases not matched to a gene: 5. The CDR3 length is 15 residues.

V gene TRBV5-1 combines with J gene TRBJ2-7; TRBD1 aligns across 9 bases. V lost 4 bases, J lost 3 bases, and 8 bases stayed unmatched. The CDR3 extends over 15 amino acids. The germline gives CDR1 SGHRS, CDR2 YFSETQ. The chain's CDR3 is CASSERTGEFYEQYF. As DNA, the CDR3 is TGCGCCAGCAGCGAGCGGACAGGGGAGTTCTACGAGCAGTACTTC.

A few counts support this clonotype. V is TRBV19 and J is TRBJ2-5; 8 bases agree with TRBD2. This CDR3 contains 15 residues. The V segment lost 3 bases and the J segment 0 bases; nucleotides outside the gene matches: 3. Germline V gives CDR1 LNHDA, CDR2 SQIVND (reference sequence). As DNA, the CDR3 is TGTGCCAGTAGTATCGCTAGCGGGCACCAAGAGACCCAGTACTTC. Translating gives CASSIASGHQETQYF.

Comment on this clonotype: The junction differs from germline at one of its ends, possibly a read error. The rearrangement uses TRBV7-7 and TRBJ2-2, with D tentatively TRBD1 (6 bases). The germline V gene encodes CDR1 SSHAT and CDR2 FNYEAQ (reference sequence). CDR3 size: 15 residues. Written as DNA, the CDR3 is TGTGCTAGCAGTCCTGACAGGACGAACACCGGGGAGCTGTTTTTT. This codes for CASSPDRTNTGELFF.

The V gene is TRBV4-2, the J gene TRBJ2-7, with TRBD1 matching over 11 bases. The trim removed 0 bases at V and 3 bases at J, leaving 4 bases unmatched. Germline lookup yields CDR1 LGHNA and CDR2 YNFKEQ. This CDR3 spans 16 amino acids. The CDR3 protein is CASSQDRDRGFYEQYF. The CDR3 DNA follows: TGTGCCAGCAGCCAAGATCGGGACAGGGGGTTCTACGAGCAGTACTTC.

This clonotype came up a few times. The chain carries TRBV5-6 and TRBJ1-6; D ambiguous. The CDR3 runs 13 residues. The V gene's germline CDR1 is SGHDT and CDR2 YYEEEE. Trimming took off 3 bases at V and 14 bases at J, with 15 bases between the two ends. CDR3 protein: CASSSPNWGTLHF. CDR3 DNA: TGTGCCAGCAGCTCGCCGAATTGGGGAACCCTCCACTTT. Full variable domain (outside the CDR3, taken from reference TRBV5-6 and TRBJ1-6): DAGVTQSPTHLIKTRGQQVTLRCSPKSGHDTVSWYQQALGQGPQFIFQYYEEEERQRGNFPDRFSGHQFPNYSSELNVNALLLGDSALYLCASSSPNWGTLHFGNGTRLTVT.

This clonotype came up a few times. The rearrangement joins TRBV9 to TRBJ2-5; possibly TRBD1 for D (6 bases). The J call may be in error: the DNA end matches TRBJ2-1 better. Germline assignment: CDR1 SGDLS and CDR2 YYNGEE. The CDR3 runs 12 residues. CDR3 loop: CASSLIQGEQFF. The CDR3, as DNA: TGTGCCAGCAGCCTAATACAGGGTGAGCAGTTCTTC.

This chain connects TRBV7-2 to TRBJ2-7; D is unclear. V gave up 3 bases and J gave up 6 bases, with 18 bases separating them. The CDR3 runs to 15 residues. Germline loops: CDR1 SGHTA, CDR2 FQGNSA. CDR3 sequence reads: CASSFMVTASVEQYF. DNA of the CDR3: TGTGCCAGCAGCTTCATGGTTACGGCCTCGGTCGAGCAGTACTTC.

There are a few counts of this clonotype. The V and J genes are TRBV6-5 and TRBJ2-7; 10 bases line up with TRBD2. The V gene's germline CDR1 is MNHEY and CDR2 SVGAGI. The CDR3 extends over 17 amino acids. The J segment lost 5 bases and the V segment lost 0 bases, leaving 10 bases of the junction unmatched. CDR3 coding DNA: TGTGCCAGCAGTTACTCGAGGCCTAGCGGGAGTGTCGACGAGCAGTACTTC. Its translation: CASSYSRPSGSVDEQYF.

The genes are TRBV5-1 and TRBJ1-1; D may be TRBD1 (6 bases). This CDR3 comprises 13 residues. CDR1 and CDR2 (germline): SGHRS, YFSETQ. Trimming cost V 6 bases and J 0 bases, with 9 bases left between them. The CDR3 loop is CASTDSLNTEAFF. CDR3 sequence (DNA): TGCGCCAGCACGGACAGCTTGAACACTGAAGCTTTCTTT.

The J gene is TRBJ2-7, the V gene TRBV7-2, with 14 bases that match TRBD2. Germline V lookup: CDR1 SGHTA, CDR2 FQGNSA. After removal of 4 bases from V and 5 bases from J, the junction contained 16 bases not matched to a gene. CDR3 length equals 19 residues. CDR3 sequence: CASSSNLIGGLAGDHEQYF. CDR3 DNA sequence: TGTGCCAGCAGCTCCAACCTTATAGGGGGACTAGCGGGAGATCACGAGCAGTACTTC. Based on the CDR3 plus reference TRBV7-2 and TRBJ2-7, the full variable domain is GAGVSQSPSNKVTEKGKDVELRCDPISGHTALYWYRQSLGQGLEFLIYFQGNSAPDKSGLPSDRFSAERTGGSVSTLTIQRTQQEDSAVYLCASSSNLIGGLAGDHEQYFGPGTRLTVT.

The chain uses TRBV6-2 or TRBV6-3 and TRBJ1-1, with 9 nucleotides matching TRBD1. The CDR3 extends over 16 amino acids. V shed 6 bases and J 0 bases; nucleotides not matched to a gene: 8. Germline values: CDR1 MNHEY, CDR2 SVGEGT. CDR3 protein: CASSPGQGRVNTEAFF. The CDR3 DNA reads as TGTGCCAGCAGCCCGGGACAGGGAAGGGTGAACACTGAAGCTTTCTTT.

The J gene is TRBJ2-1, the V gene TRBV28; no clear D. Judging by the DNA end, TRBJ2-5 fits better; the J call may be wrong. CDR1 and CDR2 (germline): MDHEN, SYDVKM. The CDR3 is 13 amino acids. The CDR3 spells CASSPNHGETQYF. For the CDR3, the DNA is TGTGCCAGCAGCCCGAATCACGGGGAGACCCAGTACTTC.

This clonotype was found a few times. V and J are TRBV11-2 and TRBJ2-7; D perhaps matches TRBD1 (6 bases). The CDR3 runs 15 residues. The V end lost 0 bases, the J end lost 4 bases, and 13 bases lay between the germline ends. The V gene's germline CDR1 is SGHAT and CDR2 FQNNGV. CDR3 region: CASSLDVTGLYEQYF. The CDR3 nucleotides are TGTGCCAGCAGCTTAGACGTGACAGGCCTTTACGAGCAGTACTTC.

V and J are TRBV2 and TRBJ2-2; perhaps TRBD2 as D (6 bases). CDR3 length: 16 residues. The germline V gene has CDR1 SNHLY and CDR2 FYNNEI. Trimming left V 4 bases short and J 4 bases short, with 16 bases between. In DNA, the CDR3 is TGTGCCAGCAGTGTAATGGACTACGAAAGCACCGGGGAGCTGTTTTTT. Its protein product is CASSVMDYESTGELFF.

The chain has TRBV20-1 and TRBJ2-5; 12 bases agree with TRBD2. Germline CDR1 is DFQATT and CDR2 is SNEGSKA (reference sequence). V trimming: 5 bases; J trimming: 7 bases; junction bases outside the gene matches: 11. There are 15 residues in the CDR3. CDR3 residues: CSAFPSSGGAATQYF. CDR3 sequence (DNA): TGCAGTGCTTTCCCTTCTAGCGGGGGGGCCGCGACCCAGTACTTC.

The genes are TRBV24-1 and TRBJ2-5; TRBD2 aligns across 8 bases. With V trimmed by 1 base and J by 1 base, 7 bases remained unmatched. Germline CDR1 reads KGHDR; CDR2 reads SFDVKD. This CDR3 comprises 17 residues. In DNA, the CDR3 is TGTGCCACCAGTGATTTCGAGGGAAGCGGGGGCCAAGAGACCCAGTACTTC. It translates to CATSDFEGSGGQETQYF.

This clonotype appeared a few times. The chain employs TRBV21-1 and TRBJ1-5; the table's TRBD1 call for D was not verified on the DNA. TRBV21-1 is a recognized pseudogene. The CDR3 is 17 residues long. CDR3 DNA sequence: TGTGCCAGCAGCAAAAAACATTGGACAGGGGGCAATCAGCCCCAGCATTTT. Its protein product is CASSKKHWTGGNQPQHF.

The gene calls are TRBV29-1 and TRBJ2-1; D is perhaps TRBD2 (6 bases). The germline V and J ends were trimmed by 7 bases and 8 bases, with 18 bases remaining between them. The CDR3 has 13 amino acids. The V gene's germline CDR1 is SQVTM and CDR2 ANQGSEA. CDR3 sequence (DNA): TGCAGCGGGGACTTAGGGCCTCGCGATGAGCAGTTCTTC. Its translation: CSGDLGPRDEQFF.

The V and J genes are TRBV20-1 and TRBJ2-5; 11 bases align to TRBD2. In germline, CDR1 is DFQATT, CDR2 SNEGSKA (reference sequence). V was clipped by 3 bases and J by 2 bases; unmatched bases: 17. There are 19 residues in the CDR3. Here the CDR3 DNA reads TGCAGTGCTAGCACCTGGGGACTAGCGGAGAATAGCGGACAAGAGACCCAGTACTTC. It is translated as CSASTWGLAENSGQETQYF.

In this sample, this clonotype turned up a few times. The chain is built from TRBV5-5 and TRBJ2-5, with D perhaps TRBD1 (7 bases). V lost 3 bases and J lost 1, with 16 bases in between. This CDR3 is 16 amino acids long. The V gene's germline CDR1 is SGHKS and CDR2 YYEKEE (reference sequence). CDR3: CASSWPGGTAQETQYF. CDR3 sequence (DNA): TGTGCCAGCAGCTGGCCGGGCGGGACAGCCCAAGAGACCCAGTACTTC.

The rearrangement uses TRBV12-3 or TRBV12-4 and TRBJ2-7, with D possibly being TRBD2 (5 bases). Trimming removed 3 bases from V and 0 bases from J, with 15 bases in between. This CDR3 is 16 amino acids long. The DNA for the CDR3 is TGTGCCAGCAGTTTCGTCGGCGGGCTTAACTCCTACGAGCAGTACTTC. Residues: CASSFVGGLNSYEQYF.

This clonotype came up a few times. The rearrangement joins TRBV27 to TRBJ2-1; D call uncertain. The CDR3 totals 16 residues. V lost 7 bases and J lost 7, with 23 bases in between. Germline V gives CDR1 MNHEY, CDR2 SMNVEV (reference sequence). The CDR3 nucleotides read TGTGCCAGCACCATAAGTTACGGGCTCCGACGAAATGAGCAGTTCTTC. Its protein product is CASTISYGLRRNEQFF.

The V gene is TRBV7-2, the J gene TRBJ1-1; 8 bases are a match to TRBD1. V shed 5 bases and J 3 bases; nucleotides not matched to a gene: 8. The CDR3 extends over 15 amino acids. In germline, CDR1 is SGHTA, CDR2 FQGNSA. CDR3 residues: CASSPRQGYDTEAFF. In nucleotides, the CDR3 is TGTGCCAGCAGCCCACGACAGGGGTACGACACTGAAGCTTTCTTT.

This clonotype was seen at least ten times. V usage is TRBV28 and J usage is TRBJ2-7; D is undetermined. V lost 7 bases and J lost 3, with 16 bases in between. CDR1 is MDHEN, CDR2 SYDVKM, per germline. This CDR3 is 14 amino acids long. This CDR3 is CASKSGERFYEQYF. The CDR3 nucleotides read TGTGCCAGCAAATCAGGCGAACGATTCTACGAGCAGTACTTC. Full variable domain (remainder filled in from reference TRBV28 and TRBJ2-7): DVKVTQSSRYLVKRTGEKVFLECVQDMDHENMFWYRQDPGLGLRLIYFSYDVKMKEKGDIPEGYSVSREKKERFSLILESASTNQTSMYLCASKSGERFYEQYFGPGTRLTVT.